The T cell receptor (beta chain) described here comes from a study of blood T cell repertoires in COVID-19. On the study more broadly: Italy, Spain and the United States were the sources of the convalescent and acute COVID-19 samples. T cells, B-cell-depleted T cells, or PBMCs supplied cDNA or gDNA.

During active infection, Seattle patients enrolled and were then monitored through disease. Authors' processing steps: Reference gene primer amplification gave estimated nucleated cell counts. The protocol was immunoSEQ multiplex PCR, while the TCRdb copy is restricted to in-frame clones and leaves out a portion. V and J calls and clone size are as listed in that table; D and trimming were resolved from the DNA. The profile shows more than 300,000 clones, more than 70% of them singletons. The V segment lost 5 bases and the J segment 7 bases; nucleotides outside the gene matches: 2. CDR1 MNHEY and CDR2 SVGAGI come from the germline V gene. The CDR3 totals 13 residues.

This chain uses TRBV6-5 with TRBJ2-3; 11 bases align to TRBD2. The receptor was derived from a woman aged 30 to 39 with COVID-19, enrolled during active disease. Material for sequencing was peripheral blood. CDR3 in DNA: TGTGCCAGCAGTACTAGCGGGGGATATACGCAGTATTTT. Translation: CASSTSGGYTQYF.